These 9 T cell receptor beta chains originate from one sample sequenced in a study of blood T cells in healthy people across ages. For the second PCR, which ran for 7 to 11 cycles, a sample-barcoded 5' primer and a J-beta primer mix were used. TCRdb reprocessed the 5' RACE reads via MiXCR and lists one record per CDR3 protein. Seen here are 1.5 million to 2 million distinct CDR3 sequences, roughly two fifths observed once, and the top ten hold roughly 23%. Material for sequencing was blood. Receptor source: a human donor in good health.

V gene TRBV6-6 combines with J gene TRBJ1-4; 9 bases align to TRBD1. V dropped 7 bases and J dropped 12; count of bases not matched to a gene: 6. The CDR3 has 12 amino acids. Germline-derived CDR1 and CDR2 are MNHNY and SVGAGI (reference sequence). The CDR3 DNA follows: TGTGCCAGCACTTCGACAGGGGGGCAACTGTTTTTT. This sequence encodes CASTSTGGQLFF.

About this clonotype itself: Sequence at one end of the junction differs from germline and may be a read error. The chain employs TRBV10-3 and TRBJ2-1; 7 bases agree with TRBD2. In germline, CDR1 is ENHRY, CDR2 SYGVKD. The CDR3 is made up of 16 amino acids. The CDR3 coding sequence is TGTGCCACCAGTGAGTCGACCCGGGACTACGACAATGAGCAGTTCTTC. This sequence encodes CATSESTRDYDNEQFF.

This clonotype was observed once. The rearrangement links TRBV29-1 to TRBJ2-4; D may correspond to TRBD1 or TRBD2 (6 bases each). The germline gives CDR1 SQVTM, CDR2 ANQGSEA. V was shortened by 8 bases and J by 2 bases, with 22 bases between the two germline ends. The CDR3 contains 16 residues. Here the CDR3 DNA reads TGCAGCATTAGGGGGGTTCGGAGTGGATCCAAAAACATTCAGTACTTC. It encodes CSIRGVRSGSKNIQYF.

This clonotype appeared many times. This chain connects TRBV4-1 to TRBJ2-7, with TRBD1 identical over 9 bases. After removal of 4 bases from V and 2 bases from J, the junction contained 6 bases not matched to a gene. Germline assignment: CDR1 MGHRA and CDR2 YSYEKL. This CDR3 contains 15 residues. CDR3 amino acids: CASSPGTGRPYEQYF. DNA of the CDR3: TGCGCCAGCAGCCCCGGGACAGGGAGACCCTACGAGCAGTACTTC.

The CDR3 DNA follows: TGTGCCACCAGCCCTAACCGGCAGGAGAATCAGCCCCAGCATTTT. Encoded protein: CATSPNRQENQPQHF. The chain recombines TRBV15 with TRBJ1-5; D gene ambiguous. The CDR3 is 15 residues long. Per the germline V gene, CDR1 is LNHNV and CDR2 is YYDKDF (reference sequence). V was pared by 5 bases and J by 4 bases, with 15 bases between.

This chain joins TRBV5-4 and TRBJ2-7; no reliable D call. With 4 bases removed from V and 0 bases from J, the gap between germline ends came to 8 bases. The CDR3 has 13 residues. From germline, CDR1 is SGHNT and CDR2 YYREEE (reference sequence). CDR3 sequence reads: CASSAPNSYEQYF. Written as DNA, the CDR3 is TGTGCCAGCAGCGCGCCGAACTCCTACGAGCAGTACTTC.

The V and J genes are TRBV5-6 and TRBJ2-2; 9 bases map to TRBD1. Germline-derived CDR1 and CDR2 are SGHDT and YYEEEE. The CDR3 is made up of 16 amino acids. V shed 3 bases and J 3 bases; nucleotides not matched to a gene: 6. CDR3 sequence (DNA): TGTGCCAGCAGCTGGCCGGGACAGGGTCACACCGGGGAGCTGTTTTTT. Encoded protein: CASSWPGQGHTGELFF.

The table lists this clonotype with a few counts. The chain carries TRBV14 and TRBJ2-4; 10 positions match TRBD1. Unmatched junction bases numbered 6, after V lost 2 bases and J lost 8 bases. The CDR3 has 15 residues. Germline CDR1 SGHDN, CDR2 FVKESK. The CDR3 DNA reads TGTGCCAGCAGCCAACGGGACAGGGGCTTGGACATTCAGTACTTC. Residues: CASSQRDRGLDIQYF. Looking up the rest from reference TRBV14 and TRBJ2-4 gives the full variable domain: EAGVTQFPSHSVIEKGQTVTLRCDPISGHDNLYWYRRVMGKEIKFLLHFVKESKQDESGMPNNRFLAERTGGTYSTLKVQPAELEDSGVYFCASSQRDRGLDIQYFGAGTRLSVL.

This clonotype was observed a few times. The chain joins TRBV6-2 or TRBV6-3 to TRBJ2-1; 13 bases fit TRBD2. Germline loops: CDR1 MNHEY, CDR2 SVGEGT. V lost 6 bases to trimming and J lost 2 bases; unmatched junction nucleotides: 4. The CDR3 length is 16 residues. CDR3 nucleotides: TGTGCCAGCAGCGCCGGACTAGCGGGGGCCTACAATGAGCAGTTCTTC. Its protein is CASSAGLAGAYNEQFF.